Listed here are 4 T cell receptor beta chains from one sample, sequenced in a study of radiotherapy plus CTLA-4 blockade in lung cancer (dated by TCRdb to the late 2010s). The receptor library was made with the immunoSEQ multiplex PCR assay. What TCRdb holds here is the immuneACCESS table cut down to in-frame rearrangements. Part of the clones is not present; checked against another copy, under half of the missing clones reflect an unresolved V gene, and the others are unexplained. Present in this sample are roughly 70,000 clones, about nine tenths of which were seen just once. The top ten constitute 40% to 45% of the sample. Sequences were derived from peripheral blood, sampled from a patient treated with radiotherapy plus ipilimumab. The receptors here all came from a human donor with non-small cell lung cancer that progressed on radiotherapy plus ipilimumab.

CDR3 sequence (DNA): TGTGCCAGCAGCCGGCGAGGGTTGGATGGCTACACCTTC. It yields the protein CASSRRGLDGYTF. This chain connects TRBV11-2 to TRBJ1-2; the D is unclear. Germline V CDR1 and CDR2: SGHAT, FQNNGV. The CDR3 extends over 13 amino acids. V was clipped by 5 bases and J by 6 bases, with 13 bases between them.

This clone was seen once. The chain has TRBV19 and TRBJ2-7; D not resolved. V lost 3 bases to trimming and J lost 2 bases, with 14 bases between them. This CDR3 spans 15 amino acids. CDR1 LNHDA and CDR2 SQIVND come from the germline V gene (reference sequence). The CDR3 is CASSIQALYTYEQYF. In nucleotides, the CDR3 is TGTGCCAGTAGTATCCAGGCATTATATACCTACGAGCAGTACTTC.

The chain has TRBV28 and TRBJ2-5; a possible D gene is TRBD1 (5 bases). Gene TRBJ2-7 matches the end of the DNA better, so the J call may be wrong. This CDR3 is built from 12 residues. Germline V gene data show CDR1 as MDHEN and CDR2 as SYDVKM. The DNA for the CDR3 is TGTGCCAGCAGAACAGGATCCTACGAGCAGTACTTC. Protein: CASRTGSYEQYF.

The genes are TRBV28 and TRBJ2-7, with 7 nucleotides matching TRBD1. Germline lookup yields CDR1 MDHEN and CDR2 SYDVKM. With 5 bases clipped from V and 4 bases from J, the junction kept 11 bases outside the gene matches. CDR3 length: 15 amino acids. This CDR3 reads CASSPRTGSLYEQYF. CDR3 nucleotides: TGTGCCAGCAGTCCTCGGACAGGCTCCTTATACGAGCAGTACTTC.